The present TCR beta chain was sequenced within a study of T cell responses to AZD1222 COVID-19 vaccine. Looked up from germline, CDR1 is SGHNT and CDR2 is YYREEE (reference sequence). CDR3 length equals 15 residues. V lost 1 base and J lost 3; bases outside the gene matches: 5. The data were produced by immunoSEQ multiplex PCR, yet TCRdb's version contains in-frame clones alone and is incomplete. The table records 110,000 to 150,000 clones, approximately 91% of them present only once. This chain links TRBV5-4 with TRBJ2-7, with 9 bases lining up with TRBD1. Sequences were derived from peripheral blood, sampled 28 days after the second AZD1222 dose. The TCR was taken from an adult who received the AZD1222 COVID-19 vaccine. DNA for the CDR3: TGTGCCAGCAGCTTGAATCGACAGGGGGGCTACGAGCAGTACTTC. Its translation: CASSLNRQGGYEQYF.